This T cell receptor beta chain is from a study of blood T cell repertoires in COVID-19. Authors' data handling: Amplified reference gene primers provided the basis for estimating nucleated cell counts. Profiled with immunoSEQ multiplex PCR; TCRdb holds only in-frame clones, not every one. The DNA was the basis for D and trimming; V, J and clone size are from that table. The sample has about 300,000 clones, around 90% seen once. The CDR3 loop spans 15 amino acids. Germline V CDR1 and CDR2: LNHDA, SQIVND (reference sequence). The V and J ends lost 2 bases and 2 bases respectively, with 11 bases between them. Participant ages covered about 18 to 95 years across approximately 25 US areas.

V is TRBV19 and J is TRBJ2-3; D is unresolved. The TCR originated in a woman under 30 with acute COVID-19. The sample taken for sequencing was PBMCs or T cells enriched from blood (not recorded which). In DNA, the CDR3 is TGTGCCAGTAGTATAAGTCGGTCGTCCACAGATACGCAGTATTTT. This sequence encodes CASSISRSSTDTQYF.